The entry below gives a single TCR beta chain sequence along with its context. This CDR3 is built from 15 residues. Trimming took off 4 bases at V and 0 bases at J, with 13 bases between the two ends. Germline-derived CDR1 and CDR2 are SQVTM and ANQGSEA. This record comes from a study of blood T cell repertoires in COVID-19. Study-wide background: Italy, Spain and the United States were the sources of the convalescent and acute COVID-19 samples.

Profiling relied on immunoSEQ multiplex PCR, and the TCRdb table lists in-frame clones only, not all of them. This sample has around 150,000 clones, with roughly three quarters found just once. The sequencing sample was made of peripheral blood. The source of this sequence is a man in his sixties with acute or convalescent COVID-19. The gene calls are TRBV29-1 and TRBJ2-1; D may be TRBD1 (5 bases). In DNA, the CDR3 is TGCAGCGTTGGAAGGGGTGTTAGCTCCTACAATGAGCAGTTCTTC. Translating gives CSVGRGVSSYNEQFF.